A selection of T cell receptor beta chains follows, all from one sample in a study of cytomegalovirus exposure and HLA in healthy donors. Clones were read by immunoSEQ multiplex PCR, and TCRdb kept only the in-frame ones, dropping some. Of 100,000 to 150,000 clones detected, 80% appear once; the ten largest clones hold 1%. Material: PBMCs. Receptor source: a man between 35 and 55 years old in good health and CMV-seronegative. CDR3s include the opening cysteine and the closing phenylalanine or tryptophan. D genes are given only for firm matches. Rows give clone size only sometimes, using once, few, many, or a class for an expanded clone.

d_call: -
v_call: TRBV15
j_call: TRBJ1-4
clone_size: few
cdr3_nt: TGTGCCACCAGCAGAGAACAGGGTTGGGGTGAAAAACTGTTTTTT
cdr3_aa: CATSREQGWGEKLFF

d_call: TRBD1
v_call: TRBV18
j_call: TRBJ1-6
clone_size: -
cdr3_nt: TGTGCCAGCTCACCCCGGTTGACAGGGGACGGTTCACCCCTCCACTTT
cdr3_aa: CASSPRLTGDGSPLHF

d_call: -
v_call: TRBV7-2
j_call: TRBJ2-5
clone_size: -
cdr3_nt: TGTGCCAGCAGCTTAGACAGGGGGAGGGAAGAGACCCAGTACTTC
cdr3_aa: CASSLDRGREETQYF

d_call: -
v_call: TRBV5-1
j_call: TRBJ1-2
clone_size: -
cdr3_nt: TGCGCCAGCAGCTTGGCCGACAGCGTCTATGGCTACACCTTC
cdr3_aa: CASSLADSVYGYTF

d_call: -
v_call: TRBV7-9
j_call: TRBJ2-4
clone_size: -
cdr3_nt: TGTGCCAGCAGCTTACCGGGATTAGCCAAAAACATTCAGTACTTC
cdr3_aa: CASSLPGLAKNIQYF

d_call: TRBD1
v_call: TRBV18
j_call: TRBJ2-7
clone_size: -
cdr3_nt: TGTGCCAGCTCACCTAGGACAGGGGACCCCTACGAGCAGTACTTC
cdr3_aa: CASSPRTGDPYEQYF

d_call: -
v_call: TRBV6-5
j_call: TRBJ2-5
clone_size: -
cdr3_nt: TGTGCCAGCAGTTACCCGGGGTTTAGGACCCAGTACTTC
cdr3_aa: CASSYPGFRTQYF

d_call: TRBD1
v_call: TRBV6-1
j_call: TRBJ2-2
clone_size: -
cdr3_nt: TGTGCCAGCAGGAGCCGGACAGGGGCCACCGGGGAGCTGTTTTTT
cdr3_aa: CASRSRTGATGELFF

d_call: TRBD1
v_call: TRBV15
j_call: TRBJ1-6
clone_size: -
cdr3_nt: TGTGCCACCAGCAAGACAGGGTATAATTCACCCCTCCACTTT
cdr3_aa: CATSKTGYNSPLHF

d_call: TRBD1
v_call: TRBV7-8
j_call: TRBJ1-2
clone_size: once
cdr3_nt: TGTGCCAGCAGCTTAGAGCGCCGGGACAGTAGCCATGGCTACACCTTC
cdr3_aa: CASSLERRDSSHGYTF

d_call: -
v_call: TRBV5-4
j_call: TRBJ2-5
clone_size: -
cdr3_nt: TGTGCCACGGCGGTGGGGGCCCAAGAGACCCAGTACTTC
cdr3_aa: CATAVGAQETQYF

d_call: TRBD2
v_call: TRBV2
j_call: TRBJ2-3
clone_size: once
cdr3_nt: TGTGCCAGCAGTGGGACTAGCGGGGACAGGACAGATACGCAGTATTTT
cdr3_aa: CASSGTSGDRTDTQYF

d_call: TRBD2
v_call: TRBV11-2
j_call: TRBJ2-7
clone_size: few
cdr3_nt: TGTGCCAGCAGCTTAGATCTGCTAGCGGGAGCGCCCTCCTACGAGCAGTACTTC
cdr3_aa: CASSLDLLAGAPSYEQYF

d_call: TRBD1
v_call: TRBV6-5
j_call: TRBJ1-4
clone_size: -
cdr3_nt: TGTGCCAGCAGGGCAACAGGGGGCTCGGATGAAAAACTGTTTTTT
cdr3_aa: CASRATGGSDEKLFF

d_call: TRBD1
v_call: TRBV4-1
j_call: TRBJ1-5
clone_size: few
cdr3_nt: TGCGCCAGCAGCCAGGAGGGGACAGGGCAAAGTGGCAATCAGCCCCAGCATTTT
cdr3_aa: CASSQEGTGQSGNQPQHF

d_call: -
v_call: TRBV5-1
j_call: TRBJ2-1
clone_size: -
cdr3_nt: TGCGCCAGCAGCTTGGATTCTAGCAGGAATGAGCAGTTCTTC
cdr3_aa: CASSLDSSRNEQFF